The 24 T cell receptor beta chains below were found in one sample sequenced in a study of T cells in Graves' hyperthyroidism and ophthalmopathy. Regions amplified from RNA transcripts were the TCR beta CDR3 regions. RT-PCR in the first round (using the HTBI primer set) targeted the TCR CDR3. TCRdb ran MiXCR on the multiplex PCR reads and lists one entry per CDR3 protein. The sample yields some 350,000 distinct CDR3 sequences, approximately 19% seen once. Sequenced: blood. The receptors originated from a woman between 18 and 29 years old with Graves' hyperthyroidism.

V gene TRBV6-2 or TRBV6-3 combines with J gene TRBJ2-7; D gene ambiguous. V was cut by 11 bases and J by 7 bases, with 15 bases left in between. The CDR3 length is 11 residues. The germline V gene encodes CDR1 MNHEY and CDR2 SVGEGT. This CDR3 reads CAARSSGEQYF. Here the CDR3 DNA reads TGTGCCGCACGGTCTTCTGGGGAGCAGTACTTC.

This clonotype was seen at least ten times. V and J are TRBV5-1 and TRBJ1-2, with D perhaps TRBD1 (5 bases). The CDR3 loop spans 13 amino acids. V was trimmed by 0 bases and J by 4 bases, leaving 7 bases between them. Germline V CDR1 and CDR2: SGHRS, YFSETQ. The CDR3 coding sequence is TGCGCCAGCAGCTTGGGGGGCCCCTATGGCTACACCTTC. It is translated as CASSLGGPYGYTF.

There are many counts of this clonotype. The V gene is TRBV19, the J gene TRBJ2-7; D unresolved. This CDR3 comprises 13 residues. V lost 5 bases to trimming and J lost 5 bases, with 13 bases between them. Germline V gene lookup returns CDR1 LNHDA and CDR2 SQIVND (reference sequence). The CDR3 is CASSHPSADEQYF. The CDR3 nucleotides are TGTGCCAGTAGTCACCCGTCTGCGGACGAGCAGTACTTC. The full variable domain, in which reference TRBV19 and TRBJ2-7 provide the parts outside the CDR3, is DGGITQSPKYLFRKEGQNVTLSCEQNLNHDAMYWYRQDPGQGLRLIYYSQIVNDFQKGDIAEGYSVSREKKESFPLTVTSAQKNPTAFYLCASSHPSADEQYFGPGTRLTVT.

This clonotype was detected ten times or more. This chain joins TRBV27 and TRBJ2-7, with unresolved D. The germline V and J ends were trimmed by 5 bases and 3 bases, with 11 bases remaining between them. The CDR3 consists of 13 residues. Germline V CDR1 and CDR2: MNHEY, SMNVEV (reference sequence). CDR3 sequence: CASSIAVNYEQYF. For the CDR3, the DNA is TGTGCCAGCAGTATAGCAGTTAACTACGAGCAGTACTTC.

Many counts were recorded for this clonotype. The chain employs TRBV6-1 and TRBJ1-1; no clear D. The CDR3 is 14 amino acids. With 0 bases removed from V and 1 base from J, the gap between germline ends came to 6 bases. Germline-derived CDR1 and CDR2 are MNHNS and SASEGT. The CDR3: CASSEAGRNTEAFF. CDR3 nucleotide sequence: TGTGCCAGCAGTGAAGCGGGCAGGAACACTGAAGCTTTCTTT.

The chain is built from TRBV12-3 or TRBV12-4 and TRBJ2-4, with no clear D. The CDR3 has 15 residues. Trimming took 3 bases from V and 1 from J, leaving 10 bases between them. CDR3 coding DNA: TGTGCCAGCAGTTTTGGGGATGGTGCCAAAAACATTCAGTACTTC. Protein product: CASSFGDGAKNIQYF.

This clonotype was detected only a few times. This chain joins TRBV6-1 and TRBJ2-7; 7 positions match TRBD1. The germline gives CDR1 MNHNS, CDR2 SASEGT. V lost 6 bases to trimming and J lost 5 bases; unmatched junction nucleotides: 10. This CDR3 spans 14 amino acids. The CDR3 is CASSTNSGGNEQYF. CDR3 coding DNA: TGTGCCAGCAGCACCAACTCAGGGGGAAACGAGCAGTACTTC.

This clonotype occurred many times. The chain carries TRBV5-1 and TRBJ1-1; 8 nucleotides match TRBD1. The germline CDR1 and CDR2 sequences are SGHRS and YFSETQ. Germline trimming cut 0 bases from V and 6 bases from J; bases unmatched to any gene: 4. CDR3 length: 14 amino acids. The CDR3 nucleotides read TGCGCCAGCAGCTTGGGGCAGGGGGCGGCTGAAGCTTTCTTT. This encodes CASSLGQGAAEAFF.

This clonotype was recorded many times. CDR3 DNA sequence: TGTGCCAGCAGTGCCTGGGAGGGGGGCACTGAAGCTTTCTTT. As protein: CASSAWEGGTEAFF. This rearrangement joins TRBV6-1 to TRBJ1-1; D perhaps matches TRBD1 (6 bases). CDR3 length: 14 amino acids. Germline V gives CDR1 MNHNS, CDR2 SASEGT. V was trimmed by 4 bases and J by 4 bases, leaving 13 bases between them.

This clonotype was observed at least ten times. V gene TRBV28 combines with J gene TRBJ2-2; no definite D call. Per the germline V gene, CDR1 is MDHEN and CDR2 is SYDVKM. With 5 bases removed from V and 1 base from J, the gap between germline ends came to 17 bases. The CDR3 runs to 17 residues. In nucleotides, the CDR3 is TGTGCCAGCAGTCGACGTCGAGGAGCCTTGAACACCGGGGAGCTGTTTTTT. Its translation is CASSRRRGALNTGELFF.

The sample holds many counts of this clonotype. The rearrangement links TRBV30 to TRBJ1-2; a possible D gene is TRBD1 (5 bases). Germline CDR1 is GTSNPN and CDR2 is SVGIG (reference sequence). Trimming removed 0 bases from V and 2 bases from J, with 13 bases in between. The length of the CDR3 is 15 residues. The CDR3 region is CAWSVLGRVNYGYTF. In nucleotides, the CDR3 is TGTGCCTGGAGTGTACTGGGCAGGGTGAACTATGGCTACACCTTC.

A remark on this clonotype: This may be a read error: a much more frequent sequence differs by one nucleotide. The V gene is TRBV2, the J gene TRBJ2-7; tentatively, D is TRBD1 (6 bases). CDR1 and CDR2 from the germline V gene are SNHLY and FYNNEI. This CDR3 comprises 18 residues. CDR3 in DNA: TGTTCCAGCAGTGAACTGGGACAAGTCCCCCTTCTTACCTACGAGCAGTACTTC. As protein: CSSSELGQVPLLTYEQYF. Supplemented by reference TRBV2 and TRBJ2-7, the full variable domain reads EPEVTQTPSHQVTQMGQEVILRCVPISNHLYFYWYRQILGQKVEFLVSFYNNEISEKSEIFDDQFSVERPDGSNFTLKIRSTKLEDSAMYFCSSSELGQVPLLTYEQYFGPGTRLTVT.

In its sample, this clonotype was seen many times. The chain carries TRBV10-3 and TRBJ2-7; 8 bases match TRBD1. The V segment lost 5 bases and the J segment 3 bases; nucleotides outside the gene matches: 9. CDR1 is ENHRY, CDR2 SYGVKD, per germline. This CDR3 spans 15 amino acids. The CDR3 loop is CAISTTGTGRYEQYF. CDR3 coding DNA: TGTGCCATCAGTACAACCGGGACAGGTCGCTACGAGCAGTACTTC.

This clonotype came up a few times. This rearrangement joins TRBV7-2 to TRBJ1-1; D not resolved. CDR1 and CDR2 from the germline V gene are SGHTA and FQGNSA. Trimming took off 1 base at V and 6 bases at J, with 6 bases between the two ends. The length of the CDR3 is 12 residues. The CDR3 loop reads CASSLDSPEAFF. Written as DNA, the CDR3 is TGTGCCAGCAGCTTAGACTCCCCTGAAGCTTTCTTT.

Many counts were recorded for this clonotype. Sequence at one end of the junction differs from germline and may be a read error. The CDR3 spells CASSDLQPGLKNF. The CDR3 DNA sequence: TGTGCCAGCAGTGACCTACAACCGGGACTAAAAAACTTC. The V and J genes are TRBV6-1 and TRBJ2-7; 7 nucleotides align to TRBD2. The V gene's germline CDR1 is MNHNS and CDR2 SASEGT. This CDR3 region has 13 residues.

This clonotype was found a few times. The chain is built from TRBV9 and TRBJ2-5, with D uncertain. Trimming stripped 3 bases from V and 7 bases from J, with 13 bases between. This CDR3 has 13 amino acids. Germline assignment: CDR1 SGDLS and CDR2 YYNGEE. DNA of the CDR3: TGTGCCAGCAGCGGTCTCGGGCCCGGGACCCAGTACTTC. Translated: CASSGLGPGTQYF.

With regard to this clonotype: This may be a read error: a much more frequent sequence differs by one nucleotide. This rearrangement joins TRBV12-3 or TRBV12-4 to TRBJ1-5; 9 positions agree with TRBD1. This CDR3 comprises 16 residues. The CDR3 sequence is CASSLETGGPNQPHHF. CDR3 coding DNA: TGTGCCAGCAGTTTAGAGACAGGGGGTCCCAATCAGCCCCATCATTTT.

This clonotype was observed many times. The chain has TRBV9 and TRBJ2-7, with unresolved D. The germline gives CDR1 SGDLS, CDR2 YYNGEE. V was clipped by 3 bases and J by 5 bases, with 9 bases between them. This CDR3 is built from 12 residues. The CDR3: CASSGPTNEQYF. The CDR3 DNA follows: TGTGCCAGCAGCGGGCCCACGAACGAGCAGTACTTC.

This clonotype was counted between two and nine times. A much larger clone differs by one base, so this may be a read error. The chain has TRBV20-1 and TRBJ2-4, with a weak D call TRBD2 (6 bases). The CDR3 sequence is 12 residues long. Germline CDR1 reads DFQATT; CDR2 reads SNEGSKA (reference sequence). This CDR3 reads CSAKEGQNIKYF. The CDR3 nucleotides read TGCAGTGCTAAGGAGGGGCAAAACATTAAGTACTTC.

This clonotype was picked up many times. This rearrangement joins TRBV7-2 to TRBJ2-7; D gene uncertain. Germline values: CDR1 SGHTA, CDR2 FQGNSA. CDR3 length: 11 residues. The V end was cut by 5 bases, the J end by 8 bases, with 10 bases between. Here the CDR3 reads CASSNGPQQYF. CDR3 bases: TGTGCCAGCAGCAACGGGCCCCAGCAGTACTTC.

Many counts were recorded for this clonotype. The gene calls are TRBV28 and TRBJ1-5; the D gene is possibly TRBD1 (6 bases). CDR3 length: 15 residues. The V and J ends lost 6 bases and 7 bases respectively, with 19 bases between them. Looked up from germline, CDR1 is MDHEN and CDR2 is SYDVKM. CDR3 coding DNA: TGTGCCAGCAGCTTCACAGGGTGGGTCAGGCAGCCCCAGCATTTT. Translating gives CASSFTGWVRQPQHF.

Note on this clonotype: A read error is likely, as this CDR3 ends without the conserved phenylalanine or tryptophan. V usage is TRBV12-3 or TRBV12-4 and J usage is TRBJ1-1, with 9 bases that match TRBD1. The CDR3 has 14 residues. After removal of 5 bases from V and 5 bases from J, the junction contained 6 bases not matched to a gene. CDR3 nucleotide sequence: TGTGCCAGCAGTCCAGGACAGGGGACAACTGAAGCTTTCTTG. Translating it yields CASSPGQGTTEAFL.

Points on this clonotype: This may come from a read error, since a much larger clone is one base off. The genes are TRBV27 and TRBJ1-2; the D gene is possibly TRBD1 (5 bases). Germline V lookup: CDR1 MNHEY, CDR2 SMNVEV (reference sequence). Trimming stripped 2 bases from V and 5 bases from J, with 24 bases between. The length of the CDR3 is 18 residues. Written as DNA, the CDR3 is TGTGCCAGCAGTTTACGTGTCATGACAGCGACACACTATTATGGCTACACCTTC. This translates into CASSLRVMTATHYYGYTF.

This clonotype was detected many times. The germline gene is not matched at one end of the junction; a read error may be the cause. The rearrangement joins TRBV6-1 to TRBJ1-5; D might be TRBD1 (6 bases). Germline V CDR1 and CDR2: MNHNS, SASEGT. The CDR3 runs 14 residues. The CDR3 spells CASSEAQGNQPQHF. The CDR3 DNA sequence: TGTGCCAGCAGCGAAGCACAGGGTAATCAGCCCCAGCATTTT.